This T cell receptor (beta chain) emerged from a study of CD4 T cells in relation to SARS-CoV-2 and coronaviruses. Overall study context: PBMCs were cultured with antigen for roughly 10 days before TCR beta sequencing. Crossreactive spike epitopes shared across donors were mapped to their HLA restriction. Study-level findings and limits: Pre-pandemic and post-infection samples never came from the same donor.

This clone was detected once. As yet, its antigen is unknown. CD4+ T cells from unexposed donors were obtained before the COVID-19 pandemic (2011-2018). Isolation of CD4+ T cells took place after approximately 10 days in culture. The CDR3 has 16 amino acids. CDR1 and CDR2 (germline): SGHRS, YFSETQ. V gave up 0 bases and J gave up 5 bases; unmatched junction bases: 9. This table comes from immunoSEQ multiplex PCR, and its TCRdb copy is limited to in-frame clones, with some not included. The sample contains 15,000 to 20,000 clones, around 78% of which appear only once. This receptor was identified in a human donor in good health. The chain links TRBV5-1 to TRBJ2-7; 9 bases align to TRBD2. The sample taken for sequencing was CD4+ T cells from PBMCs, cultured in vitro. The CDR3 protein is CASSLDGSGSSDEQYF. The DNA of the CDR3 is TGCGCCAGCAGCTTGGACGGTAGCGGGAGTTCCGACGAGCAGTACTTC.